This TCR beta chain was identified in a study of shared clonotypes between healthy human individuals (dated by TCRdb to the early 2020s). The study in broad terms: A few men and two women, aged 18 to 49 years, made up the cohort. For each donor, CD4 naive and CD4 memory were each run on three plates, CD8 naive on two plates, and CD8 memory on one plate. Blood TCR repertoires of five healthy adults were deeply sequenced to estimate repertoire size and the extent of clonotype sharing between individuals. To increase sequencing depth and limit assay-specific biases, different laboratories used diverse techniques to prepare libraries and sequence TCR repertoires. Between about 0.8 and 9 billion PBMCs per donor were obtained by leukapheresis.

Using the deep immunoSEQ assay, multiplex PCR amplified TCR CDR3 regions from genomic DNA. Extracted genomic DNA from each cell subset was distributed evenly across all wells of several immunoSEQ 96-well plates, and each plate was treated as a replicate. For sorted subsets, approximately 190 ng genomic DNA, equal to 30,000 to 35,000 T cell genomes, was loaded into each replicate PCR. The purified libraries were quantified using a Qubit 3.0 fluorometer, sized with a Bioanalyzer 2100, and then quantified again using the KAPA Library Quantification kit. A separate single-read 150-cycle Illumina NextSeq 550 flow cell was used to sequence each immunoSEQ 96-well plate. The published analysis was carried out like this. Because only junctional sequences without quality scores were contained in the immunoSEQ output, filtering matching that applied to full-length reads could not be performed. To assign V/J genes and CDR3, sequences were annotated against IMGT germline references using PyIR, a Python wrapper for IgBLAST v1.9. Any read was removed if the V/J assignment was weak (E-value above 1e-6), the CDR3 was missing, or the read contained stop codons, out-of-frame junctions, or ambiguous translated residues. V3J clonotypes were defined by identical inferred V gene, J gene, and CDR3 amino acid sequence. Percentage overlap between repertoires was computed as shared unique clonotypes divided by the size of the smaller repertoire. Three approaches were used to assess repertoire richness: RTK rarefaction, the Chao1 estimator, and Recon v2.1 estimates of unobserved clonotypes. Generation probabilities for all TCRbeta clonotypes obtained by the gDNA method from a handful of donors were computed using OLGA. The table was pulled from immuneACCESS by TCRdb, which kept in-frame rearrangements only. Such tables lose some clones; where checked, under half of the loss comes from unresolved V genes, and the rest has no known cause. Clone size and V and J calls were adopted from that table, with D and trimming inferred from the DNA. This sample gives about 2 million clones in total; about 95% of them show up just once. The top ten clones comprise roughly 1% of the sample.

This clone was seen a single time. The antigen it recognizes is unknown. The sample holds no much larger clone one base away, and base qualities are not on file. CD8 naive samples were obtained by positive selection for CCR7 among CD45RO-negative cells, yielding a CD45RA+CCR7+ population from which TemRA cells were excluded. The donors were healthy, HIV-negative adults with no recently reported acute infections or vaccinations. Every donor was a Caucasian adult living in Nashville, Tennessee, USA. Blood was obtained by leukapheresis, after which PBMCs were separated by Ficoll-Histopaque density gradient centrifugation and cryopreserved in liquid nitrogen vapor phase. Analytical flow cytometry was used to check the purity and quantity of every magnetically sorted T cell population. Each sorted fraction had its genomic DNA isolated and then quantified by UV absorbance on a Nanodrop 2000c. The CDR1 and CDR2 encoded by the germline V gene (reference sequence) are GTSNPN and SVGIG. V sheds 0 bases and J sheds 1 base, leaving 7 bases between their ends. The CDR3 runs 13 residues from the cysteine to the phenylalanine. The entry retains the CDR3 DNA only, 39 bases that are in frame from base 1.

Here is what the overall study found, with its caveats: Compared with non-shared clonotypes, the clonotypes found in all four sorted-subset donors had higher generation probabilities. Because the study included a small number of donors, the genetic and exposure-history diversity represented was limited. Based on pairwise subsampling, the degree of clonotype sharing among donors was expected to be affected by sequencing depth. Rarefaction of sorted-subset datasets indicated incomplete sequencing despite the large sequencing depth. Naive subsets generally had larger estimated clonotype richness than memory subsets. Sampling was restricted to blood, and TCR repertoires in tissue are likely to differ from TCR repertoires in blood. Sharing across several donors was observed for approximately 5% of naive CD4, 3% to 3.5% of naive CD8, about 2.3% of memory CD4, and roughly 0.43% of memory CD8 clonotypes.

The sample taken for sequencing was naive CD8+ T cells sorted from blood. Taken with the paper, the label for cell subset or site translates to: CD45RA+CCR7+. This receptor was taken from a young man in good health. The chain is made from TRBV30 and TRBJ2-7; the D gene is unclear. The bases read TGTGCCTGGAGTGTACTGGAATCCTACGAGCAGTACTTC. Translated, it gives CAWSVLESYEQYF.